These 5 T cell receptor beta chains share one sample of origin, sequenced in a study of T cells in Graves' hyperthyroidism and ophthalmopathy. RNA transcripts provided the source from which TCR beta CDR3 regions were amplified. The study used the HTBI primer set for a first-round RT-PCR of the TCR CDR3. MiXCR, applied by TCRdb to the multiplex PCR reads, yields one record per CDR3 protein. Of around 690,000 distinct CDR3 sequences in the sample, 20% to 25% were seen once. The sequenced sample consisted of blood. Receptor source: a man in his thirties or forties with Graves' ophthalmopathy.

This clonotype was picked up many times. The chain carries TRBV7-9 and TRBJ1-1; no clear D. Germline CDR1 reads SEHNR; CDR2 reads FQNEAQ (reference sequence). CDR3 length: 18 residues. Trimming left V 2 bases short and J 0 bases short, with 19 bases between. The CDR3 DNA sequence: TGTGCCAGCAGCTTATGGGCTAATACACCGCTTTTGAACACTGAAGCTTTCTTT. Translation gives CASSLWANTPLLNTEAFF.

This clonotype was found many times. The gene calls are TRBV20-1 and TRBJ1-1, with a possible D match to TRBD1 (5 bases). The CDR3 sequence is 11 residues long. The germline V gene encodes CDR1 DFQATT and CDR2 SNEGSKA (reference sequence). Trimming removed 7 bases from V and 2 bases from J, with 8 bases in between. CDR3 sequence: CSGGHNTEAFF. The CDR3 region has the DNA TGCAGTGGGGGCCATAACACTGAAGCTTTCTTT.

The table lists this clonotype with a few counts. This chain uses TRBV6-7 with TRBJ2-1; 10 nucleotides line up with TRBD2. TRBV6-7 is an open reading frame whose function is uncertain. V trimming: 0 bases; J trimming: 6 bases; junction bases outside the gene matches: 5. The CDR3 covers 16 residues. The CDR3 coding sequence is TGTGCCAGCAGTTACTCTCCAGCGGGAGGGCCCAATGAGCAGTTCTTC. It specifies CASSYSPAGGPNEQFF.

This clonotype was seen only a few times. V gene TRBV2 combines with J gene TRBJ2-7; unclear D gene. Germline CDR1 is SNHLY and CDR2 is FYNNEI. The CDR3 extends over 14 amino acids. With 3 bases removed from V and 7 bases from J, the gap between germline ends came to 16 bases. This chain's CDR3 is CASSDRLLLGEQYF. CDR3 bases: TGTGCCAGCAGTGACCGCCTCCTCCTTGGAGAGCAGTACTTC.

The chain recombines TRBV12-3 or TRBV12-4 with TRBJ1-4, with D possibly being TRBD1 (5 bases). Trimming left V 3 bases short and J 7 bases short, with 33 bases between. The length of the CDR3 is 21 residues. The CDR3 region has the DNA TGTGCCAGCAGTTTTATCCCCCGATTTGGGGGGACGCGAAGGACGAGTGAAAAACTGTTTTTT. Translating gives CASSFIPRFGGTRRTSEKLFF.